This T cell receptor (beta chain) came from a study of blood T cell repertoires in COVID-19. Measured with immunoSEQ multiplex PCR; TCRdb has only the in-frame clones, and not every one. The table shows about 120,000 clones, with roughly four fifths occurring only once. This CDR3 contains 16 residues. The V gene end was trimmed by 0 bases and the J gene end by 3 bases; junction bases not matched to a gene: 7. Germline values: CDR1 SGDLS, CDR2 YYNGEE. The V and J genes are TRBV9 and TRBJ2-7, with 9 bases fitting TRBD2. Source material: peripheral blood. The receptor was isolated from a man aged 55 to 70 with acute or convalescent COVID-19. The CDR3 coding sequence is TGTGCCAGCAGCGTAGTAGGGACTAGCTCCCACTACGAGCAGTACTTC. Encoded protein: CASSVVGTSSHYEQYF. Together with reference TRBV9 and TRBJ2-7, the CDR3 gives the full variable domain: DSGVTQTPKHLITATGQRVTLRCSPRSGDLSVYWYQQSLDQGLQFLIQYYNGEERAKGNILERFSAQQFPDLHSELNLSSLELGDSALYFCASSVVGTSSHYEQYFGPGTRLTVT.